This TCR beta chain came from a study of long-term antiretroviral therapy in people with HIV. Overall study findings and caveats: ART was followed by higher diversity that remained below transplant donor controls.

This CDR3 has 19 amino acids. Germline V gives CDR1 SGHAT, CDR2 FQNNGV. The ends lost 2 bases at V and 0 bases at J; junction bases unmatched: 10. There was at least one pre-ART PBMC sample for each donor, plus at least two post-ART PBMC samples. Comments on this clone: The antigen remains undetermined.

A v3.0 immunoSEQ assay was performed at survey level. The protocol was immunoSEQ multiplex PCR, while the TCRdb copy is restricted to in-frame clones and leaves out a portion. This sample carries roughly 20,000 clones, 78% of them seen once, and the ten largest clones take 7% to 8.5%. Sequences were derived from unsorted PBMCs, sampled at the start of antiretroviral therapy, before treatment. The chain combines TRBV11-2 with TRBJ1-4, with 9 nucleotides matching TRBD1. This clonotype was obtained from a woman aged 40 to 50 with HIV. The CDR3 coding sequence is TGTGCCAGCAGCTTACCCGGGGACAGGGCCCTTGCAACTAATGAAAAACTGTTTTTT. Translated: CASSLPGDRALATNEKLFF. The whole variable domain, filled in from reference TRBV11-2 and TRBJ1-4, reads EAGVAQSPRYKIIEKRQSVAFWCNPISGHATLYWYQQILGQGPKLLIQFQNNGVVDDSQLPKDRFSAERLKGVDSTLKIQPAKLEDSAVYLCASSLPGDRALATNEKLFFGSGTQLSVL.